This T cell receptor beta chain was found in a study of T cell repertoires in cytomegalovirus infection. TCRdb re-called the reads through MiXCR, storing one row per CDR3 protein. The sample yields about 150,000 distinct CDR3 sequences, around 30% seen once. Overall study findings and caveats: CMV-specific HLA-C-restricted TCR beta clonotypes dominated the ex vivo response.

In its sample, this clonotype was seen a few times. Its antigen is undetermined. The source of this sequence is a human donor in good health (CMV status not recorded). Some clones in this sample may be carry-over from other donors' samples. This material consisted of CD8+ T cells from cultured PBMCs, taken from culture after CMV antigen stimulation.

CDR3 in DNA: TGTGCCAGCAGCTCGGGACAGGGACCCTCCTACGAGCAGTACTTC. Its translation: CASSSGQGPSYEQYF. This rearrangement joins TRBV7-6 to TRBJ2-7; 9 bases line up with TRBD1. V shed 4 bases, J shed 0 bases, and the junction held 4 bases outside the gene matches. CDR3 length equals 15 residues. The germline gives CDR1 SGHVS, CDR2 FNYEAQ. The full variable domain, its missing parts supplied by reference TRBV7-6 and TRBJ2-7, is GAGVSQSPRYKVTKRGQDVALRCDPISGHVSLYWYRQALGQGPEFLTYFNYEAQQDKSGLPNDRFSAERPEGSISTLTIQRTEQRDSAMYRCASSSGQGPSYEQYFGPGTRLTVT.